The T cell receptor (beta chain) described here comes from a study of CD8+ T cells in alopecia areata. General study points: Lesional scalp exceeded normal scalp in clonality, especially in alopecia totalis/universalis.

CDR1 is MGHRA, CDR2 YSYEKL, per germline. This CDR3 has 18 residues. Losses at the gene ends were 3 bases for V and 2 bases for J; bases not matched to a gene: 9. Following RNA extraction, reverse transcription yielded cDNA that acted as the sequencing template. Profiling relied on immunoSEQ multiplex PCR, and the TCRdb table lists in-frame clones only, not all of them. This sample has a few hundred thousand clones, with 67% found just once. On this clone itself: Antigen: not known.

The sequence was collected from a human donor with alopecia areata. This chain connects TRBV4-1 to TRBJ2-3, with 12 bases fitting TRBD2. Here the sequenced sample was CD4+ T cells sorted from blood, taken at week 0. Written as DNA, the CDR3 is TGCGCCAGCAGCCAGGCCGCGACTAGCGGGGGCTACACAGATACGCAGTATTTT. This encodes CASSQAATSGGYTDTQYF.